This entry is about one TCR beta chain. The antigen remains undetermined. Every donor was a healthy Caucasian. The CDR3 runs 16 residues. The germline V gene has CDR1 DFQATT and CDR2 SNEGSKA (reference sequence). V was pared by 1 base and J by 0 bases, with 10 bases between. The sample originates from a study of identical twins. Study conclusions and caveats: Models underestimated TCR alpha sharing (out-of-frame) in monozygotic twins. Conclusions relied on cross-sectional statistical analysis, not following the same donors. The study found weaker excess twin sharing in beta out-of-frame sequences.

TCRdb itself ran the 5' RACE reads through MiXCR, one entry per CDR3 protein. The table records 750,000 to 950,000 distinct CDR3 sequences, approximately 13% of them present only once. These sequences were also reported in another study, on yellow fever vaccine responses in identical twins.

This chain uses TRBV20-1 with TRBJ2-6, with unresolved D. Sequencing was carried out using PBMCs. The source is a woman aged 18-35 years in good health. CDR3 in DNA: TGCAGTGCTAGAGGAGTTTGGGACTCTGGGGCCAACGTCCTGACTTTC. Amino acids: CSARGVWDSGANVLTF.